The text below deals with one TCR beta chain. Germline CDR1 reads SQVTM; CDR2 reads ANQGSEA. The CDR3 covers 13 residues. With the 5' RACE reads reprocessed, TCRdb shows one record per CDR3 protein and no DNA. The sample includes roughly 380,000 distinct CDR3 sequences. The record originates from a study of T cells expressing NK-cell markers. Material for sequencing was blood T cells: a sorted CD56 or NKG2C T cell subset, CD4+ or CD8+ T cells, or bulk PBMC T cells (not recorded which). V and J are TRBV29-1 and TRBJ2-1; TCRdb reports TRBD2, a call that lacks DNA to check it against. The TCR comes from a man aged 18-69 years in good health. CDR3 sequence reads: CSVRTSGKSVEFF.